Below are 9 T cell receptor beta chains sequenced from a single sample in a study of identical twins. TCRdb independently ran MiXCR on the 5' RACE reads; one entry per CDR3 protein. This sample carries 200,000 to 250,000 distinct CDR3 sequences, roughly 7.5% of them seen once, and the ten largest clones take over 5%. This sample also belongs to another study, concerning yellow fever vaccine responses in identical twins.

Material for sequencing was CD8+ T cells sorted from blood. Receptors originate from a woman younger than 35 in good health.

The chain recombines TRBV11-2 with TRBJ2-3, with a possible D match to TRBD1 (5 bases). CDR3 length: 15 amino acids. V gave up 0 bases and J gave up 2 bases, with 9 bases separating them. Germline CDR1 and CDR2: SGHAT and FQNNGV. Here the CDR3 DNA reads TGTGCCAGCAGCTTAGAGGGGCGGAACACAGATACGCAGTATTTT. It specifies CASSLEGRNTDTQYF.

The chain employs TRBV4-1 and TRBJ2-7; D tentatively reads TRBD1 or TRBD2 (6 bases each). V shed 9 bases and J shed 5 bases, with 17 bases lying between them. The germline V gene encodes CDR1 MGHRA and CDR2 YSYEKL. This CDR3 contains 13 residues. DNA for the CDR3: TGCGCCAGTTCCCAGGGGCCGGGAGACGAGCAGTACGTC. This gives the protein CASSQGPGDEQYV.

This clonotype was observed many times. The DNA for the CDR3 is TGTGCCACCAGTGATTTGCAAGGTTACAATGAGCAGTTCTTC. Translating it yields CATSDLQGYNEQFF. This sequence joins TRBV24-1 and TRBJ2-1; D is uncertain. Germline CDR1 reads KGHDR; CDR2 reads SFDVKD. The CDR3 sequence is 14 residues long. Trimming left V 0 bases short and J 4 bases short, with 6 bases between.

Many counts were recorded for this clonotype. The chain couples TRBV9 to TRBJ2-1, with D tentatively TRBD2 (6 bases). Deletions cut 4 bases from V and 2 bases from J, with 13 bases between. Germline V gene sequence: CDR1 SGDLS, CDR2 YYNGEE. This CDR3 region has 15 residues. The CDR3 DNA reads TGTGCCAGCAGCCGGGCCGGGAGTACCTACAATGAGCAGTTCTTC. This translates into CASSRAGSTYNEQFF.

This clonotype was counted between two and nine times. The chain carries TRBV6-2 or TRBV6-3 and TRBJ1-5; D possibly corresponds to TRBD1 (6 bases). The V gene lost 2 bases and the J gene lost 7 bases, with 9 bases spanning the gap. This CDR3 spans 13 amino acids. The germline CDR1 and CDR2 sequences are MNHEY and SVGEGT. CDR3 residues: CASSYGDIQPQHF. As DNA, the CDR3 is TGTGCCAGCAGTTACGGGGACATCCAGCCCCAGCATTTT.

This clonotype was seen many times. The V gene is TRBV12-3 or TRBV12-4, the J gene TRBJ2-6; possible D gene TRBD2, 5 bases. This CDR3 region has 16 residues. Trimming shortened V by 5 bases and J by 9 bases, and 20 bases separated the two germline ends. The CDR3 nucleotides are TGTGCCAGCAGTCTAACACTCGACTACGTGGACAACGTCCTGACTTTC. It is translated as CASSLTLDYVDNVLTF.

The V and J genes are TRBV12-3 or TRBV12-4 and TRBJ1-2, with a tentative D call TRBD1 (6 bases). CDR3 length: 16 residues. Trimming took off 5 bases at V and 4 bases at J, with 20 bases between the two ends. Here the CDR3 DNA reads TGTGCCAGCAGTCAACGGACAGCGGAGGTTCCCTATGGCTACACCTTC. Amino acid sequence: CASSQRTAEVPYGYTF.

The chain links TRBV5-5 to TRBJ2-1; D ambiguous. V lost 4 bases to trimming and J lost 0 bases, with 14 bases between them. The germline V gene encodes CDR1 SGHKS and CDR2 YYEKEE (reference sequence). The CDR3 runs to 16 residues. CDR3: CASSRRTTSSYNEQFF. CDR3 bases: TGTGCCAGCAGCAGAAGGACCACCAGCTCCTACAATGAGCAGTTCTTC.

This clonotype was counted ten times or more. V usage is TRBV5-1 and J usage is TRBJ2-1, with TRBD1 matching 10 bases. Germline trimming cut 5 bases from V and 7 bases from J; bases unmatched to any gene: 9. This CDR3 comprises 15 residues. Germline lookup yields CDR1 SGHRS and CDR2 YFSETQ. CDR3 coding DNA: TGCGCCAGCAGTAACCGTGGACAGGGGGGTAATGAGCAGTTCTTC. Protein: CASSNRGQGGNEQFF.